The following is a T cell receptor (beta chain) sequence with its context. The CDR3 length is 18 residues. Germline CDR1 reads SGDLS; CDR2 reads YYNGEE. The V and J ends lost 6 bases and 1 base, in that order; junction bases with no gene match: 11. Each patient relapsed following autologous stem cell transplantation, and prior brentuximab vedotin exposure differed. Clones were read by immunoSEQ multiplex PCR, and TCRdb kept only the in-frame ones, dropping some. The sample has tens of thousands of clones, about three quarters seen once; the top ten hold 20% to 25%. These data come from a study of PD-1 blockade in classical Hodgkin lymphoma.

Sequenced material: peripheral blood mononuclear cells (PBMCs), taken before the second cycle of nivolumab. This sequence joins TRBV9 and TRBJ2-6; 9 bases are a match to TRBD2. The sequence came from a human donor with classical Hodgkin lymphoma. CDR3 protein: CASTPTEAGGSGANVLTF. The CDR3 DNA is TGTGCCAGCACCCCCACCGAAGCGGGAGGTTCTGGGGCCAACGTCCTGACTTTC.